This is a list of T cell receptor beta chains from one sample in a study of Ad26.COV2.S vaccination and SARS-CoV-2 variants. The method was immunoSEQ multiplex PCR; TCRdb's version includes in-frame clones alone and lacks a portion of them. The data show about 480,000 clones, with roughly 87% seen just once and about 13% held by the top ten. The sequencing used peripheral blood, collected in a trial of Ad26.COV2.S vaccine versus placebo. The receptors were gathered from a person between 18 and 65 years old who received the Ad26.COV2.S COVID-19 vaccine or a placebo. Both conserved end residues are part of each CDR3. A D gene is named only where the DNA matches it firmly. Some rows have no size entry. The others give once, few or many, or a class for an expanded clone.

v_call	d_call	j_call	clone_size	cdr3_nt	cdr3_aa
TRBV5-4	.	TRBJ1-1	.	TGTGCCAGCAGCCCTTACCGGGACACTGAAGCTTTCTTT	CASSPYRDTEAFF
TRBV27	TRBD2	TRBJ2-1	.	TGTGCCAGCCGCCCTAGCGGGGGTCAAAATGAGCAGTTCTTC	CASRPSGGQNEQFF
TRBV6-1	.	TRBJ2-2	.	TGTGCCAGCAGTGAAAGGGGGAACACCGGGGAGCTGTTTTTT	CASSERGNTGELFF
TRBV3-1/TRBV3-2	.	TRBJ2-7	.	TGTGCCAGCAGCCAAAGCGACAGCGAGCAGTACTTC	CASSQSDSEQYF
TRBV5-8	.	TRBJ1-2	.	TGTGCCAGCAGCCGCATAGGGGGTGGCTACACCTTC	CASSRIGGGYTF
TRBV11-1	.	TRBJ2-7	.	TGTGCCAGCAGTTCGTATAGGGGCGAGCAGTACTTC	CASSSYRGEQYF
TRBV7-9	.	TRBJ1-5	.	TGTGCCAGCAGCTTAGCGGGGACAATGAATCAGCCCCAGCATTTT	CASSLAGTMNQPQHF
TRBV11-3	.	TRBJ1-1	once	TGTGCCAGCAGCCTTACGGGGTATACTGAAGCTTTCTTT	CASSLTGYTEAFF
TRBV6-5	TRBD1	TRBJ1-1	.	TGTGCCAGCAGGGGAGACAGGGGTAACACTGAAGCTTTCTTT	CASRGDRGNTEAFF
TRBV7-2	.	TRBJ2-1	.	TGTGCCAGCAGCTTAGACGGTCCCCCCTACAATGAGCAGTTCTTC	CASSLDGPPYNEQFF
TRBV19	TRBD1	TRBJ2-2	.	TGTGCCAGTCAAGGGACAGGGGGCGGACCGACCCTCGGGGAGCTGTTTTTT	CASQGTGGGPTLGELFF
TRBV5-4	.	TRBJ1-2	.	TGTGCCAGCAGCTTGGAGGTGGAGGGGGGTGGCTACACCTTC	CASSLEVEGGGYTF
TRBV2	.	TRBJ2-5	.	TGTGCCAGCAGTGATGGCTACTTAGAGACCCAGTACTTC	CASSDGYLETQYF
TRBV6-5	.	TRBJ1-2	.	TGTGCCAGCATACTGCTTCTACTAGGGGGCTACACCTTC	CASILLLLGGYTF
TRBV19	.	TRBJ1-3	.	TGTGCCAGTAGTGGATCCGGGACACCTGGAAACACCATATATTTT	CASSGSGTPGNTIYF
TRBV11-1	.	TRBJ2-7	.	TGTGCCAGCAGCTTAGTGGTCCTGGGCAGGGGCGGCGAGCAGTACTTC	CASSLVVLGRGGEQYF
TRBV28	.	TRBJ2-1	.	TGTGCCAGCAGCCGGGTGGGCTCCTACAATGAGCAGTTCTTC	CASSRVGSYNEQFF
TRBV7-3	TRBD2	TRBJ2-1	.	TGTGCCAGCAGCTTAATGGGGTGGGAGGGCCCTCATGAGCAGTTCTTC	CASSLMGWEGPHEQFF
TRBV11-3	.	TRBJ2-3	.	TGTGCCAGCAGCTCATGGGACAACACGACAGATACGCAGTATTTT	CASSSWDNTTDTQYF
TRBV24-1	.	TRBJ2-2	.	TGTGCCACCAGAGAGGGGGCGAACACCGGGGAGCTGTTTTTT	CATREGANTGELFF
TRBV28	.	TRBJ1-5	.	TGTGCCAGCAAGGGCCCCAGCAATCAGCCCCAGCATTTT	CASKGPSNQPQHF
TRBV3-1/TRBV3-2	.	TRBJ1-6	.	TGTGCCAGCAGCCAAGATAGGAGTGCACCCCTCCACTTT	CASSQDRSAPLHF